This TCR beta chain was recovered during a study of CD8 T cells in ankylosing spondylitis. General observations from the study: Significantly higher representation of disease-linked clones was reported for matched ankylosing spondylitis synovial fluid. Within ankylosing spondylitis blood, a TCR beta motif made up of eight or nine highly homologous variants appeared to be characteristic. Earlier authors reported some of these motif variants in reactive arthritis synovial fluid and blood.

This clonotype came up many times. Its antigen is as yet unknown. CDR1 is DFQATT and CDR2 is SNEGSKA in the germline V gene (reference sequence). This CDR3 has 15 residues. V lost 0 bases, J lost 2 bases, and 6 bases stayed unmatched. By quantitative 5'-RACE with molecular barcodes, the TCR beta libraries were made. TCRdb redid the calling of the 5' RACE reads with MiXCR, one entry per CDR3 protein. The sample includes 800,000 to 900,000 distinct CDR3 sequences, about 11% of them seen just once. Sequenced material: blood, either unsorted or a sorted T cell fraction (not recorded which). The TCR was taken from a male donor with ankylosing spondylitis. This chain uses TRBV20-1 with TRBJ1-2; 7 nucleotides align to TRBD1. The CDR3 protein is CSARDHRGRNYGYTF. The DNA of the CDR3 is TGCAGTGCTAGAGATCACAGGGGCCGGAACTATGGCTACACCTTC.